Given below is one TCR beta chain in context. The record originates from a study of blood T cell repertoires in COVID-19. Study overall: PBMCs, B-cell-depleted T cells, or T cells were the source of the cDNA or gDNA that made up the material.

Germline values: CDR1 LGHDT, CDR2 YNNKEL (reference sequence). CDR3 size: 15 residues. Losses at the gene ends were 6 bases for V and 5 bases for J; bases not matched to a gene: 8. As originally analysed: Reference gene primer amplification in the assay estimated nucleated cell counts. TCRdb's copy holds only in-frame clones and misses some; the assay was immunoSEQ multiplex PCR. V, J and clone size derive from that table, while D and trimming were established from the DNA sequence. The table has some 220,000 clones, 65% to 90% seen once. The rearrangement uses TRBV3-1 (or the pseudogene TRBV3-2) and TRBJ2-3, with 10 bases matching TRBD2. The TCR sequence derives from a man aged 50-59 years with COVID-19, enrolled during active disease. Specimen: peripheral blood. For the CDR3, the DNA is TGTGCCAGCAGTACAGAGGGACTAGCGAGAGATACGCAGTATTTT. As protein: CASSTEGLARDTQYF.